This section outlines one T cell receptor beta chain sequence together with its context. Antigen specificity is unknown. This sample was included in a study of vaccination effects on CD4 cells after COVID-19. The overall study: A few convalescent patients gave early and late post-vaccination samples.

General study points: Clones induced by infection and by vaccine showed marked clonal contraction late after vaccination.

ViraFEST used viral peptide pools to expand antigen-specific CD4+ T cells before sequencing. Subsequent to approximately 11 days of culture, CD4+ T cells were isolated. SARS-CoV-2 infected the person between March and December 2020, as confirmed by PCR. Participants got two doses of BNT162b2 or mRNA-1273 vaccine. Cultures used roughly 1.8 million PBMC per well, approximately 10 IU/ml IL-2 and 10 ug/ml peptides. Days 3 and 7 saw half the medium replaced with IL-2 medium. Sequenced by immunoSEQ multiplex PCR; TCRdb stores in-frame clones only, minus some. This sample has some 17,000 clones, with over 65% found just once. The sample was CD4+ T cells from PBMCs cultured with SARS-CoV-2 spike peptides, taken after COVID-19 vaccination. The TCR was taken from a human donor who had a prior SARS-CoV-2 infection.

The CDR3, as DNA: TGTGCCAGCAGCTCGGGGACTAACAATGAGCAGTTCTTC. This gives the protein CASSSGTNNEQFF. The chain recombines TRBV7-3 with TRBJ2-1, with 7 nucleotides matching TRBD2. This CDR3 is built from 13 residues. The V segment lost 4 bases and the J segment 5 bases; nucleotides outside the gene matches: 2. The germline V gene encodes CDR1 SGHTA and CDR2 FQGTGA. The full variable domain, rest sourced from reference TRBV7-3 and TRBJ2-1, is GAGVSQTPSNKVTEKGKYVELRCDPISGHTALYWYRQSLGQGPEFLIYFQGTGAADDSGLPNDRFFAVRPEGSVSTLKIQRTERGDSAVYLCASSSGTNNEQFFGPGTRLTVL.